This T cell receptor (beta chain) is drawn from a study of blood T cell repertoires in COVID-19. The V gene's germline CDR1 is SGHVS and CDR2 FQNEAQ. The CDR3 has 13 amino acids. Unmatched junction bases numbered 2, after V lost 3 bases and J lost 3 bases. Original processing methods: Amplification from reference gene primers served as the basis for estimated nucleated cell counts. Repertoires were generated with immunoSEQ multiplex PCR, while TCRdb's copy carries only in-frame clones and drops some. The V and J calls and clone size come from that table; D and trimming were worked out from the DNA. The data show more than 250,000 clones, roughly 83% seen once.

V usage is TRBV7-8 and J usage is TRBJ2-7, with 7 positions matching TRBD1. The TCR originated in a woman aged 45-65 years with acute or convalescent COVID-19. Sequences were obtained from peripheral blood. The CDR3 region is CASSFRQGYEQYF. CDR3 DNA: TGTGCCAGCAGCTTTAGACAGGGCTACGAGCAGTACTTC.